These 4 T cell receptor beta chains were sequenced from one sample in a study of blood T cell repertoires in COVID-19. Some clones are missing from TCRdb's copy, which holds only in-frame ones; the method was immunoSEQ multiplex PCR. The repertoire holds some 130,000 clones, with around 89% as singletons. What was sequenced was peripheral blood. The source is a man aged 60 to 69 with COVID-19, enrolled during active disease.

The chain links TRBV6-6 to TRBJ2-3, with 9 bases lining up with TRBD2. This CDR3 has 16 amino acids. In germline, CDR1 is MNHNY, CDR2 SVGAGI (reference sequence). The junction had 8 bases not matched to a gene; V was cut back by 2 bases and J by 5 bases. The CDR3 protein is CASSYSAGGHGDTQYF. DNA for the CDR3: TGTGCCAGCAGTTACAGCGCGGGGGGGCATGGAGATACGCAGTATTTT.

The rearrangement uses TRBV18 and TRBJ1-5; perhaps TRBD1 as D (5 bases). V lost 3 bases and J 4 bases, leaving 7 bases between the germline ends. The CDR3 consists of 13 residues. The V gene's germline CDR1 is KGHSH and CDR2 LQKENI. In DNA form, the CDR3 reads TGTGCCAGCTCACCGAAGGGGAATCAGCCCCAGCATTTT. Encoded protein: CASSPKGNQPQHF.

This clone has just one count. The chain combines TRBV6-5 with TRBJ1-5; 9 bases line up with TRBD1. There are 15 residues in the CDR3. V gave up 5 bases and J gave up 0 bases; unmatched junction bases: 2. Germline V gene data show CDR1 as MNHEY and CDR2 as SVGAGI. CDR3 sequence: CASSRTGDSNQPQHF. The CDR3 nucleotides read TGTGCCAGCAGTCGGACAGGGGATAGCAATCAGCCCCAGCATTTT.

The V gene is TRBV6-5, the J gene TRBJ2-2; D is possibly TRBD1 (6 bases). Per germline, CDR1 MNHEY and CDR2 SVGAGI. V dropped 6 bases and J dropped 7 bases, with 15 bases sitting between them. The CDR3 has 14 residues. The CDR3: CASRTGTLIGELFF. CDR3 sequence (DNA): TGTGCCAGCAGGACCGGGACACTTATCGGGGAGCTGTTTTTT.